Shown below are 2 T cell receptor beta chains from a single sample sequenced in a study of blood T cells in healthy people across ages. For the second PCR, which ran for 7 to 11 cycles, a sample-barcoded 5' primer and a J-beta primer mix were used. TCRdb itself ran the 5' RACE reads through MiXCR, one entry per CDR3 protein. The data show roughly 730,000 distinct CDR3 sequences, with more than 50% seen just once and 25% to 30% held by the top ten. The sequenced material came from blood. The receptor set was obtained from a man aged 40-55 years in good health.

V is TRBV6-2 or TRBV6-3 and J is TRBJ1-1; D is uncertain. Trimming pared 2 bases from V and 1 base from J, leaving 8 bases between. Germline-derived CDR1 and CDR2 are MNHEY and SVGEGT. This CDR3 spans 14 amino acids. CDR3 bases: TGTGCCAGCAGTTACCAACAGAAGAACACTGAAGCTTTCTTT. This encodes CASSYQQKNTEAFF.

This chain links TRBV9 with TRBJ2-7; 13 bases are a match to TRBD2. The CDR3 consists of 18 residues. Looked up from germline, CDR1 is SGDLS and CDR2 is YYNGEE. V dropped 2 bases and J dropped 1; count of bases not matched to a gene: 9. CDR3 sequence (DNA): TGTGCCAGCAGCGTGGGACCCGGGACTAGCGGGGATTCCTACGAGCAGTACTTC. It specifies CASSVGPGTSGDSYEQYF. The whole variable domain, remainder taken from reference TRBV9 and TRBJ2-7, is DSGVTQTPKHLITATGQRVTLRCSPRSGDLSVYWYQQSLDQGLQFLIQYYNGEERAKGNILERFSAQQFPDLHSELNLSSLELGDSALYFCASSVGPGTSGDSYEQYFGPGTRLTVT.